Below, one T cell receptor beta chain is given with its context. What it binds is unknown. The CDR3 loop spans 15 amino acids. Germline loops: CDR1 LGHNA, CDR2 YSLEER. Trimming took off 1 base at V and 1 base at J, with 10 bases between the two ends. Isolation of CD4+ naive, central memory, regulatory and stem cell-like memory cells was achieved by sorting via CD45RO/CCR7/CD25/CD127/CD95/CD27. What was sequenced were expressed TCRB transcripts, since all of the isolated RNA had been reverse transcribed. About 3.57 million reads were obtained on average from naive, central memory and regulatory T cell samples. Clones were sequenced by immunoSEQ multiplex PCR, and TCRdb holds only the in-frame ones, with some missing. The sample lists more than 350,000 clones; about an eighth were seen once. The data are from a study of beta chain features in type 1 diabetes. Study findings and constraints: TCRB CDR3 length was moderately but significantly reduced in all four CD4+ subsets of Type 1 diabetes patients.

This clonotype was sampled from a woman between 18 and 30 years old in good health. Sequencing used naive CD4+ T cells from blood. The rearrangement joins TRBV4-3 to TRBJ1-1; no clear D gene. In nucleotides, the CDR3 is TGCGCCAGCAGCCAAGTGACTGTAGGGAACACTGAAGCTTTCTTT. This translates into CASSQVTVGNTEAFF.